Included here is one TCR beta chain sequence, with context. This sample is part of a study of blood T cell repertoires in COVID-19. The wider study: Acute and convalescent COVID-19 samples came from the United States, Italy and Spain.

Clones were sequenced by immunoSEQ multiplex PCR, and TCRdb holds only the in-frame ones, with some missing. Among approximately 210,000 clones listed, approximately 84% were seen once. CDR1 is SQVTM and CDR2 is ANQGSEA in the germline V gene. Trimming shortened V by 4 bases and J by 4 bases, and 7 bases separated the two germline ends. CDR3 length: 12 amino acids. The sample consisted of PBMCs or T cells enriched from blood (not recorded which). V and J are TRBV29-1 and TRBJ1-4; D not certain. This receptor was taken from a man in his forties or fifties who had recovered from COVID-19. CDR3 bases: TGCAGCGTTGTCGTACTTAATGAAAAACTGTTTTTT. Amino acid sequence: CSVVVLNEKLFF.